Ten or more counts support the clone carrying this T cell receptor (beta chain). This CDR3 comprises 12 residues. Trimming took off 6 bases at V and 6 bases at J, with 10 bases between the two ends. Per germline, CDR1 SGHKS and CDR2 YYEKEE (reference sequence). This entry comes from a study of T cell repertoires in cytomegalovirus infection. TCRdb reprocessed the reads with MiXCR, giving one entry per CDR3 protein. The repertoire holds fewer than 550,000 distinct CDR3 sequences, with 16% as singletons. This receptor was identified in a human donor in good health (CMV status not recorded). Some clones in this sample may be carry-over from other donors' samples. The sequencing sample was made of CD8+ T cells from PBMCs. This chain uses TRBV5-5 with TRBJ2-1; D remains unclear. The CDR3 DNA is TGTGCCAGCACCCAGGAAGGCAATGAGCAGTTCTTC. Protein product: CASTQEGNEQFF.